This T cell receptor (beta chain) comes out of a study of cytomegalovirus exposure and HLA in healthy donors. Study-wide results and caveats: The authors confirmed in vitro that a few CMV-associated chains were specific for CMV antigens. It was approximately 160 TCR beta chains that were listed as cytomegalovirus-associated. High sensitivity and specificity were reportedly achieved when the classifier diagnosed cytomegalovirus status.

With regard to this clone: No antigen is known for it.

Measured with immunoSEQ multiplex PCR; TCRdb has only the in-frame clones, and not every one. The profile covers 150,000 to 200,000 clones, with about three quarters appearing a single time and around 1.2% taken by the ten largest. Germline CDR1 is SGHVS and CDR2 is FQNEAQ. Trimming removed 6 bases at V and 2 bases at J, with 17 bases between. This CDR3 is 15 amino acids long. Sequenced: PBMCs. The rearrangement joins TRBV7-8 to TRBJ2-7; possibly TRBD1 for D (5 bases). This sequence originates from a woman aged 25-40 years in good health and CMV-seronegative. The CDR3 sequence is CASRRQRFGAYEQYF. The DNA of the CDR3 is TGTGCCAGCAGGCGACAGAGATTTGGGGCCTACGAGCAGTACTTC.